This T cell receptor beta chain is from a study of T cells of healthy individuals. TCRdb reprocessed the 5' RACE reads via MiXCR and lists one record per CDR3 protein. Of roughly 76,000 distinct CDR3 sequences in the sample, roughly 5% were seen once. CDR1 is LGHNA and CDR2 is YNFKEQ in the germline V gene. The ends lost 0 bases at V and 4 bases at J; junction bases unmatched: 9. The CDR3 runs to 17 residues. The rearrangement uses TRBV4-2 and TRBJ2-1, with 7 nucleotides matching TRBD2. The source is a female donor in good health. Here the CDR3 DNA reads TGTGCCAGCAGCCAAGATAGTCTAGCGGCGATATACAATGAGCAGTTCTTC. Translated, it gives CASSQDSLAAIYNEQFF.